This T cell receptor beta chain derives from a study of blood T cells in healthy people across ages. Using a J-beta primer mix together with a sample-barcoded 5' primer, a second PCR was run for about 6 to 12 cycles. Each cDNA molecule carried a tag from a template-switch adaptor that contained 12 random nucleotides. TCRdb fed the 5' RACE reads into MiXCR, producing one record per CDR3 protein. The table lists over a million distinct CDR3 sequences, around 27% of them singletons. Findings of the study overall: It was the long-lived donors that had more naive CD4+ cells and higher diversity than aged donors.

This clonotype was seen more than once but under ten times. Its antigen is not known. These data also formed part of another study, on T cells of mothers and their children. That publication notes: Related mother and child pairs showed slightly greater overlap (not significant) than unrelated pairs did.

The clonotype was recovered from a girl aged 2 to 10 in good health. The specimen was blood.

This CDR3 is CASSPRPTLGGEQFF. The CDR3 region has the DNA TGCGCCAGCAGCCCTCGTCCTACTCTAGGAGGTGAGCAGTTCTTC. V gene TRBV5-1 combines with J gene TRBJ2-1; D possibly corresponds to TRBD2 (5 bases). Trimming left V 4 bases short and J 9 bases short, with 20 bases between. Germline V gene data show CDR1 as SGHRS and CDR2 as YFSETQ. The CDR3 length is 15 residues.